A single sample gave rise to the 32 T cell receptor beta chains below, sequenced in a study of T cells in Graves' hyperthyroidism and ophthalmopathy. Regions amplified from RNA transcripts were the TCR beta CDR3 regions. Carried out on the TCR CDR3, a first-round RT-PCR used the HTBI primer set. TCRdb used MiXCR to reprocess the multiplex PCR reads, holding one entry per CDR3 protein. The sample has 400,000 to 600,000 distinct CDR3 sequences; roughly a sixth are singletons. Specimen: blood. Source of these receptors: a woman aged 30 to 39 with Graves' ophthalmopathy.

This clonotype was seen a handful of times. The chain employs TRBV5-6 and TRBJ2-3, with TRBD2 matching 11 bases. CDR3 length equals 16 residues. The germline V gene has CDR1 SGHDT and CDR2 YYEEEE. V dropped 3 bases and J dropped 4; count of bases not matched to a gene: 7. CDR3 nucleotide sequence: TGTGCCAGCAGCTCAACGGCTAGCGGGAGGCCAGATACGCAGTATTTT. It yields the protein CASSSTASGRPDTQYF.

The genes are TRBV7-8 and TRBJ2-7; D is perhaps TRBD1 (6 bases). The V gene lost 5 bases and the J gene lost 0 bases, with 17 bases spanning the gap. The CDR3 is made up of 16 amino acids. The germline CDR1 and CDR2 sequences are SGHVS and FQNEAQ. As DNA, the CDR3 is TGTGCCAGCAGCCCTAGGGGGACGGTGAGCTCCTACGAGCAGTACTTC. Encoded protein: CASSPRGTVSSYEQYF.

The sample holds a few counts of this clonotype. The rearrangement uses TRBV7-9 and TRBJ1-2; unclear D gene. The CDR3 has 15 residues. The V end lost 5 bases, the J end lost 5 bases, and 18 bases lay between the germline ends. The germline V gene encodes CDR1 SEHNR and CDR2 FQNEAQ (reference sequence). CDR3 sequence reads: CASSKEVLPQYGYTF. The CDR3 DNA reads as TGTGCCAGCAGCAAAGAGGTCCTCCCCCAATATGGCTACACCTTC.

This clonotype has just a few counts. The CDR3: CASSQDTRRGEQYF. DNA for the CDR3: TGCGCCAGCAGCCAAGATACACGCAGGGGCGAGCAGTACTTC. This chain uses TRBV4-3 with TRBJ2-7; perhaps TRBD1 as D (6 bases). The CDR3 has 14 amino acids. In germline, CDR1 is LGHNA, CDR2 YSLEER. The V and J ends lost 0 bases and 6 bases respectively, with 12 bases between them.

This clonotype occurred many times. V and J are TRBV10-2 and TRBJ1-1; D unclear. This CDR3 is 15 amino acids long. Germline values: CDR1 WSHSY, CDR2 SAAADI. V was trimmed by 7 bases and J by 0 bases, leaving 15 bases between them. The CDR3 DNA follows: TGCGCCAGCAATACGGGGTGGAACATGAACACTGAAGCTTTCTTT. Translation: CASNTGWNMNTEAFF.

This clonotype occurred a few times. This chain connects TRBV7-9 to TRBJ1-6; D unclear. CDR1 is SEHNR and CDR2 is FQNEAQ in the germline V gene (reference sequence). This CDR3 contains 15 residues. Trimming removed 2 bases at V and 5 bases at J, with 10 bases between. CDR3 sequence (DNA): TGTGCCAGCAGCTTACGGGAAGACCATAATTCACCCCTCCACTTT. This codes for CASSLREDHNSPLHF.

CDR3 coding DNA: TGTGCCAGCAGGTTGGACTTGGATACGCAGTATTTT. This sequence encodes CASRLDLDTQYF. This chain joins TRBV6-2 or TRBV6-3 and TRBJ2-3; a possible D gene is TRBD2 (5 bases). The germline V gene encodes CDR1 MNHEY and CDR2 SVGEGT. The CDR3 is 12 amino acids. The V and J ends lost 6 bases and 6 bases respectively, with 10 bases between them.

The sample holds many counts of this clonotype. The V and J genes are TRBV29-1 and TRBJ2-7, with a possible D match to TRBD1 (6 bases). The CDR3 spans 13 residues. Between the trimmed V and J ends, which lost 4 bases and 0 bases, there was a span of 10 bases. From germline, CDR1 is SQVTM and CDR2 ANQGSEA. CDR3 sequence: CSVVKGHSYEQYF. The CDR3 region has the DNA TGCAGCGTTGTAAAGGGACACTCCTACGAGCAGTACTTC.

This clonotype was counted between two and nine times. The chain has TRBV3-1 and TRBJ2-7; TRBD2 matches 11 bases. In germline, CDR1 is LGHDT, CDR2 YNNKEL (reference sequence). This CDR3 has 15 residues. The ends lost 6 bases at V and 6 bases at J; junction bases unmatched: 10. The CDR3 protein is CASSPLAGEAREQYF. DNA of the CDR3: TGTGCCAGCAGTCCACTAGCGGGAGAGGCCCGCGAGCAGTACTTC.

This clonotype came up once. A much larger clone lies a single base off, so this may be a read error. The J gene is TRBJ2-7, the V gene TRBV7-9, with D possibly being TRBD1 (5 bases). The V end was cut by 2 bases, the J end by 3 bases, with 11 bases between. The CDR3 consists of 14 residues. From germline, CDR1 is SEHNR and CDR2 FQNEAQ (reference sequence). For the CDR3, the DNA is TGTGCCAGCAGCTTAATTATCCAGGGCTACGAGCAGTACTTC. Translated: CASSLIIQGYEQYF.

The chain carries TRBV7-9 and TRBJ2-7; D possibly corresponds to TRBD2 (6 bases). CDR1 and CDR2 (germline): SEHNR, FQNEAQ (reference sequence). The V gene lost 1 base and the J gene lost 3 bases, with 13 bases spanning the gap. CDR3 length: 15 amino acids. The CDR3 is CASSLGGWDFYEQYF. The CDR3 nucleotides read TGTGCCAGCAGCTTAGGCGGGTGGGACTTCTACGAGCAGTACTTC.

This clonotype came up many times. J is TRBJ2-1 and V is TRBV2; 11 nucleotides match TRBD2. This CDR3 is 15 amino acids long. Unmatched junction bases numbered 5, after V lost 5 bases and J lost 5 bases. The germline V gene has CDR1 SNHLY and CDR2 FYNNEI. The CDR3 DNA reads TGTGCCAGCAGTCCACTAGCGGGAGTGGACAATGAGCAGTTCTTC. It is translated as CASSPLAGVDNEQFF.

This clonotype was observed a handful of times. The CDR3 DNA follows: TGCAGCGCGGCCTTACAGGGAACTAGCACAGATACGCAGTATTTT. This codes for CSAALQGTSTDTQYF. V usage is TRBV29-1 and J usage is TRBJ2-3; a possible D gene is TRBD1 (6 bases). This CDR3 is 15 amino acids long. Trimming pared 7 bases from V and 0 bases from J, leaving 17 bases between. Germline CDR1 and CDR2: SQVTM and ANQGSEA.

Only a few counts were recorded for this clonotype. The genes are TRBV19 and TRBJ2-3, with 8 nucleotides matching TRBD2. Germline lookup yields CDR1 LNHDA and CDR2 SQIVND (reference sequence). V lost 7 bases, J lost 2 bases, and 8 bases stayed unmatched. The CDR3 consists of 15 residues. The CDR3 bases are TGTGCCAGTACTGACTTAGCGGGGACCACAGATACGCAGTATTTT. Amino acid sequence: CASTDLAGTTDTQYF. Filled out from reference TRBV19 and TRBJ2-3, the complete variable domain reads DGGITQSPKYLFRKEGQNVTLSCEQNLNHDAMYWYRQDPGQGLRLIYYSQIVNDFQKGDIAEGYSVSREKKESFPLTVTSAQKNPTAFYLCASTDLAGTTDTQYFGPGTRLTVL.

The chain has TRBV29-1 and TRBJ2-3; the match to TRBD1 covers 8 bases. V dropped 2 bases and J dropped 4; count of bases not matched to a gene: 5. Per germline, CDR1 SQVTM and CDR2 ANQGSEA. This CDR3 spans 14 amino acids. This chain's CDR3 is CSVEMQGAPDTQYF. The CDR3 nucleotides are TGCAGCGTTGAAATGCAGGGGGCACCAGATACGCAGTATTTT.

There are many counts of this clonotype. The gene calls are TRBV7-2 and TRBJ2-7; tentative D call: TRBD2 (6 bases). The length of the CDR3 is 15 residues. The germline gives CDR1 SGHTA, CDR2 FQGNSA. V was trimmed by 1 base and J by 0 bases, leaving 10 bases between them. CDR3 nucleotides: TGTGCCAGCAGCTTAGTTTGGACTAACTCCTACGAGCAGTACTTC. This gives the protein CASSLVWTNSYEQYF.

Many counts were recorded for this clonotype. The rearrangement links TRBV18 to TRBJ2-5; D may correspond to TRBD1 or TRBD2 (6 bases each). The germline V and J ends were trimmed by 6 bases and 2 bases, with 13 bases remaining between them. The CDR3 extends over 14 amino acids. Germline V gives CDR1 KGHSH, CDR2 LQKENI. CDR3 in amino acids: CASSPQGTQETQYF. The CDR3 DNA is TGTGCCAGCTCGCCTCAGGGGACTCAAGAGACCCAGTACTTC.

This clonotype has ten or more counts. In DNA form, the CDR3 reads TGTGCCAGCAGCGTGGGATACTATGGCTACACCTTC. It specifies CASSVGYYGYTF. The genes are TRBV9 and TRBJ1-2; D is unclear. The germline V gene encodes CDR1 SGDLS and CDR2 YYNGEE. The CDR3 loop spans 12 amino acids. The V gene lost 2 bases and the J gene lost 3 bases, with 5 bases spanning the gap.

There are a few counts of this clonotype. The chain is built from TRBV7-2 and TRBJ2-6, with D unresolved. CDR3 length: 17 amino acids. Germline CDR1 SGHTA, CDR2 FQGNSA. The germline V and J ends were trimmed by 1 base and 0 bases, with 10 bases remaining between them. This chain's CDR3 is CASSLDRVISGANVLTF. Written as DNA, the CDR3 is TGTGCCAGCAGCTTAGATCGAGTGATCTCTGGGGCCAACGTCCTGACTTTC.

In this sample, this clonotype turned up a few times. The J gene is TRBJ2-5, the V gene TRBV13; tentatively, D is TRBD1 or TRBD2 (6 bases each). Per germline, CDR1 PRHDT and CDR2 FYEKMQ (reference sequence). The CDR3 is made up of 16 amino acids. The germline V and J ends were trimmed by 4 bases and 4 bases, with 19 bases remaining between them. Here the CDR3 DNA reads TGTGCCAGCAGCTCCAGAGGCCTCGGGGGCCTAGAGACCCAGTACTTC. The encoded protein is CASSSRGLGGLETQYF.

This clonotype was detected only a few times. The gene calls are TRBV7-2 and TRBJ1-4; perhaps TRBD1 as D (5 bases). Germline V gives CDR1 SGHTA, CDR2 FQGNSA. The CDR3 has 16 residues. Trimming removed 5 bases from V and 3 bases from J, with 16 bases in between. CDR3: CASSGDRDGSNEKLFF. CDR3 DNA: TGTGCCAGCAGCGGAGACCGGGACGGATCTAATGAAAAACTGTTTTTT.

The genes are TRBV5-1 and TRBJ2-7, with TRBD2 matching over 14 bases. The CDR3 length is 18 residues. Unmatched junction bases numbered 11, after V lost 3 bases and J lost 3 bases. CDR1 and CDR2 from the germline V gene are SGHRS and YFSETQ. CDR3 amino acids: CASSSGLAGVTRDYEQYF. CDR3 bases: TGCGCCAGCAGCTCGGGACTAGCGGGAGTTACCCGGGACTACGAGCAGTACTTC.

This clonotype has only a few counts. The chain carries TRBV4-2 and TRBJ1-1; D is unresolved. Germline CDR1 LGHNA, CDR2 YNFKEQ. V lost 4 bases and J lost 6, with 18 bases in between. This CDR3 has 15 residues. This CDR3 is CASSPSRGFGAEAFF. The CDR3 DNA reads as TGTGCCAGCAGCCCTTCCCGGGGTTTTGGGGCTGAAGCTTTCTTT.

In this sample, this clonotype turned up many times. V usage is TRBV29-1 and J usage is TRBJ2-5; D may be TRBD1 (6 bases). Trimming removed 6 bases from V and 4 bases from J, with 15 bases in between. Germline-derived CDR1 and CDR2 are SQVTM and ANQGSEA. The CDR3 spans 13 residues. Written as DNA, the CDR3 is TGCAGCGTAAAAACGGACAGTCCAGAGACCCAGTACTTC. Its translation is CSVKTDSPETQYF. The full variable domain, completed using reference TRBV29-1 and TRBJ2-5, is SAVISQKPSRDICQRGTSLTIQCQVDSQVTMMFWYRQQPGQSLTLIATANQGSEATYESGFVIDKFPISRPNLTFSTLTVSNMSPEDSSIYLCSVKTDSPETQYFGPGTRLLVL.

On this clonotype: A clone one base away is much larger, so this may be a read error. This chain links TRBV13 with TRBJ1-1, with 7 bases fitting TRBD1. Trimming at V came to 4 bases and at J to 4 bases, leaving 6 bases not matched to a gene. This CDR3 comprises 14 residues. CDR1 and CDR2 (germline): PRHDT, FYEKMQ (reference sequence). CDR3 in DNA: TGTGCCAGCAGCTCTACAGACAGGGCCACTGAAGCTTTCTTT. This translates into CASSSTDRATEAFF.

This chain joins TRBV29-1 and TRBJ2-2; 8 nucleotides align to TRBD1. V lost 3 bases to trimming and J lost 4 bases; unmatched junction nucleotides: 4. Germline CDR1 SQVTM, CDR2 ANQGSEA. The CDR3 totals 14 residues. The chain's CDR3 is CSVEQGAGTGELFF. In DNA, the CDR3 is TGCAGCGTTGAGCAGGGGGCGGGCACCGGGGAGCTGTTTTTT.

The V call is TRBV20-1, the J call TRBJ2-3; the D is unclear. Germline-derived CDR1 and CDR2 are DFQATT and SNEGSKA (reference sequence). This CDR3 has 14 amino acids. V gave up 3 bases and J gave up 1 base, with 11 bases separating them. The CDR3 sequence: CSARATLGTDTQYF. The CDR3 DNA is TGCAGTGCTAGGGCGACTTTGGGCACAGATACGCAGTATTTT.

In this sample, this clonotype turned up many times. This CDR3 is CASSEPGASNQPQHF. CDR3 nucleotides: TGTGCCAGCAGTGAACCGGGGGCGAGCAATCAGCCCCAGCATTTT. V usage is TRBV6-1 and J usage is TRBJ1-5; D perhaps matches TRBD1 (6 bases). The CDR3 length is 15 residues. V shed 2 bases and J shed 1 base, with 9 bases lying between them. Germline V gives CDR1 MNHNS, CDR2 SASEGT.

The sample holds many counts of this clonotype. The J gene is TRBJ2-5, the V gene TRBV2; 10 nucleotides align to TRBD1. V shed 3 bases and J 1 base; nucleotides not matched to a gene: 11. Per the germline V gene, CDR1 is SNHLY and CDR2 is FYNNEI. CDR3 length equals 18 residues. CDR3 loop: CASSEGPGQGTVQETQYF. Written as DNA, the CDR3 is TGTGCCAGCAGTGAGGGACCGGGACAGGGGACGGTCCAAGAGACCCAGTACTTC.

The chain uses TRBV11-2 and TRBJ1-1, with 8 bases matching TRBD1. CDR3 length: 10 amino acids. The germline gives CDR1 SGHAT, CDR2 FQNNGV. Trimming took 8 bases from V and 12 from J; bases not matched to a gene: 5. CDR3 in DNA: TGTGCCAGCTACCAGGGGGCCCCTTTCTTT. It codes for CASYQGAPFF.

This clonotype was recorded at least ten times. The J gene is TRBJ1-5, the V gene TRBV5-6; D may be TRBD1 (6 bases). Germline values: CDR1 SGHDT, CDR2 YYEEEE. Trimming shortened V by 5 bases and J by 2 bases, and 23 bases separated the two germline ends. The CDR3 runs 18 residues. The DNA for the CDR3 is TGTGCCAGCAGTAACGGAGGGGGAGCTGTTATTGGCAATCAGCCCCAGCATTTT. Its translation is CASSNGGGAVIGNQPQHF. The full variable domain, rest sourced from reference TRBV5-6 and TRBJ1-5, is DAGVTQSPTHLIKTRGQQVTLRCSPKSGHDTVSWYQQALGQGPQFIFQYYEEEERQRGNFPDRFSGHQFPNYSSELNVNALLLGDSALYLCASSNGGGAVIGNQPQHFGDGTRLSIL.

This clonotype was observed many times. The rearrangement uses TRBV6-5 and TRBJ2-3; 7 bases agree with TRBD2. The CDR3 covers 15 residues. CDR1 and CDR2 from the germline V gene are MNHEY and SVGAGI. The trim removed 0 bases at V and 10 bases at J, leaving 10 bases unmatched. CDR3 sequence reads: CASSYSWSLAESQYF. Written as DNA, the CDR3 is TGTGCCAGCAGTTACTCCTGGAGCCTAGCGGAGTCGCAGTATTTT.